What follows is one T cell receptor (beta chain) and its context. What it binds is unknown. A junction end diverges from the germline sequence, so it may reflect a read error. Germline V lookup: CDR1 SEHNR, CDR2 FQNEAQ (reference sequence). The CDR3 consists of 16 residues. The PCR was carried out with 60 Vbeta primers and 13 Jbeta primers. Sequencing used immunoSEQ multiplex PCR; TCRdb keeps in-frame clones, though not all of them. The repertoire holds just under 150,000 clones, with roughly 80% as singletons. This record comes from a study of cytomegalovirus exposure and HLA in healthy donors. In the study overall: Out of 150 million to 200 million T cells, an earlier analysis found around 120 million unique TCR beta sequences in total. Broader study findings: Presence/absence analyses treated sequencing depth as roughly uniform across donors. The later analysis indicated that the majority of CMV-associated TCR beta chains appeared HLA-restricted. Among TCR sequences, most were rare, though some public TCRs appeared in many donors.

Sequenced input: PBMCs. The source of this sequence is a woman aged 25 to 39 in good health and CMV-seronegative. This chain links TRBV7-9 with TRBJ1-6, with TRBD1 matching over 7 bases. The CDR3 reads CSSSLISAGGYSPLHF. For the CDR3, the DNA is TGTTCCAGCAGCTTAATATCGGCAGGGGGATATTCACCCCTCCACTTT.